Reported below is one TCR beta chain. Its antigen is undetermined. Primers included in the PCR were 60 Vbeta and 13 Jbeta primers. Clones were sequenced by immunoSEQ multiplex PCR, and TCRdb holds only the in-frame ones, with some missing. Here the sample spans around 61,000 clones, about two thirds being singletons. The entry originates in a study of cytomegalovirus exposure and HLA in healthy donors. Study-wide points: Most TCR beta V segments were productive about 87% or about 30% of the time in an earlier analysis. The likely origin of a cluster of highly shared sequence variants was a sequencing artifact.

Germline V lookup: CDR1 SEHNR, CDR2 FQNEAQ (reference sequence). The V end was cut by 5 bases, the J end by 4 bases, with 9 bases between. The CDR3 has 13 amino acids. The sample consisted of PBMCs. The sequence derives from a man aged 40-55 years in good health and CMV-seropositive. The chain recombines TRBV7-9 with TRBJ1-5, with D unclear. CDR3 in amino acids: CASSPGVNQPQHF. CDR3 in DNA: TGTGCCAGCAGCCCGGGAGTTAATCAGCCCCAGCATTTT.